The present entry profiles one T cell receptor beta chain with its context. The data stem from a study of blood T cell repertoires in COVID-19. In germline, CDR1 is SGHAT, CDR2 FQNNGV. The ends were cut back, 0 bases at V and 5 bases at J, with 15 bases in the middle. The CDR3 sequence is 16 residues long. Original analysis: Estimated nucleated cell counts came from reference gene primer amplification. Produced via immunoSEQ multiplex PCR; TCRdb's table is partial and in-frame only. V, J and clone size derive from that table, while D and trimming were established from the DNA sequence. The table has about 160,000 clones, about 86% seen once.

This rearrangement joins TRBV11-2 to TRBJ2-3; D is possibly TRBD1 (5 bases). The TCR sequence derives from a woman in her sixties or seventies with COVID-19, enrolled during active disease. Specimen: peripheral blood. In DNA, the CDR3 is TGTGCCAGCAGCTTAGATCTGGGCCAGGGCGAAGATACGCAGTATTTT. Translated, it gives CASSLDLGQGEDTQYF.